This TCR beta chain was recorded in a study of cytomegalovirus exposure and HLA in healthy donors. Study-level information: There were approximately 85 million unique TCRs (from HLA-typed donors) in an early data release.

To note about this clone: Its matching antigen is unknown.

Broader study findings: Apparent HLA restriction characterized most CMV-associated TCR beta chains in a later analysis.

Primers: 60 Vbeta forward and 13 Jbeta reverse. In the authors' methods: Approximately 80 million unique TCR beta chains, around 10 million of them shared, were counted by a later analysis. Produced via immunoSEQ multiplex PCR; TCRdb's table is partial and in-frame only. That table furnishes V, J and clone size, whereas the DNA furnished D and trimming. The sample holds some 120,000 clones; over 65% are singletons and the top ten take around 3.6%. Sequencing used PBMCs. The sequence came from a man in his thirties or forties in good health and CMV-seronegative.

In DNA form, the CDR3 reads TGTGCCAGCAGCCTCAGCTTTGCGGGGACAGGGGTTAGCACAGATACGCAGTATTTT. It translates to CASSLSFAGTGVSTDTQYF. The chain employs TRBV7-2 and TRBJ2-3; 10 nucleotides match TRBD1. Germline-derived CDR1 and CDR2 are SGHTA and FQGNSA. The CDR3 has 19 amino acids. The trim removed 5 bases at V and 0 bases at J, leaving 14 bases unmatched.